The present entry profiles one TCR beta chain with its context. Its target is not known. This sample stems from a study of response to subunit inactivated influenza vaccine. Study observations and caveats: Authors proposed each seasonal influenza vaccination draws in few new T cells.

TCRdb used MiXCR to reprocess the RT-PCR reads, holding one entry per CDR3 protein. Of about 800,000 distinct CDR3 sequences listed, less than 25% are singletons. The CDR3 spans 12 residues. CDR1 is DFQATT and CDR2 is SNEGSKA in the germline V gene (reference sequence). V was pared by 7 bases and J by 7 bases, with 5 bases of the junction left unmatched. The sequence derives from a man aged 50 to 59 who received an inactivated influenza vaccine. J is TRBJ2-5 and V is TRBV20-1, with TRBD2 matching 11 bases. The sequenced sample was PBMCs from blood, obtained less than 6 days after vaccination. The CDR3 DNA sequence: TGCAGTGGGGGTAGCGGGAGGGGGACCCAGTACTTC. It codes for CSGGSGRGTQYF.